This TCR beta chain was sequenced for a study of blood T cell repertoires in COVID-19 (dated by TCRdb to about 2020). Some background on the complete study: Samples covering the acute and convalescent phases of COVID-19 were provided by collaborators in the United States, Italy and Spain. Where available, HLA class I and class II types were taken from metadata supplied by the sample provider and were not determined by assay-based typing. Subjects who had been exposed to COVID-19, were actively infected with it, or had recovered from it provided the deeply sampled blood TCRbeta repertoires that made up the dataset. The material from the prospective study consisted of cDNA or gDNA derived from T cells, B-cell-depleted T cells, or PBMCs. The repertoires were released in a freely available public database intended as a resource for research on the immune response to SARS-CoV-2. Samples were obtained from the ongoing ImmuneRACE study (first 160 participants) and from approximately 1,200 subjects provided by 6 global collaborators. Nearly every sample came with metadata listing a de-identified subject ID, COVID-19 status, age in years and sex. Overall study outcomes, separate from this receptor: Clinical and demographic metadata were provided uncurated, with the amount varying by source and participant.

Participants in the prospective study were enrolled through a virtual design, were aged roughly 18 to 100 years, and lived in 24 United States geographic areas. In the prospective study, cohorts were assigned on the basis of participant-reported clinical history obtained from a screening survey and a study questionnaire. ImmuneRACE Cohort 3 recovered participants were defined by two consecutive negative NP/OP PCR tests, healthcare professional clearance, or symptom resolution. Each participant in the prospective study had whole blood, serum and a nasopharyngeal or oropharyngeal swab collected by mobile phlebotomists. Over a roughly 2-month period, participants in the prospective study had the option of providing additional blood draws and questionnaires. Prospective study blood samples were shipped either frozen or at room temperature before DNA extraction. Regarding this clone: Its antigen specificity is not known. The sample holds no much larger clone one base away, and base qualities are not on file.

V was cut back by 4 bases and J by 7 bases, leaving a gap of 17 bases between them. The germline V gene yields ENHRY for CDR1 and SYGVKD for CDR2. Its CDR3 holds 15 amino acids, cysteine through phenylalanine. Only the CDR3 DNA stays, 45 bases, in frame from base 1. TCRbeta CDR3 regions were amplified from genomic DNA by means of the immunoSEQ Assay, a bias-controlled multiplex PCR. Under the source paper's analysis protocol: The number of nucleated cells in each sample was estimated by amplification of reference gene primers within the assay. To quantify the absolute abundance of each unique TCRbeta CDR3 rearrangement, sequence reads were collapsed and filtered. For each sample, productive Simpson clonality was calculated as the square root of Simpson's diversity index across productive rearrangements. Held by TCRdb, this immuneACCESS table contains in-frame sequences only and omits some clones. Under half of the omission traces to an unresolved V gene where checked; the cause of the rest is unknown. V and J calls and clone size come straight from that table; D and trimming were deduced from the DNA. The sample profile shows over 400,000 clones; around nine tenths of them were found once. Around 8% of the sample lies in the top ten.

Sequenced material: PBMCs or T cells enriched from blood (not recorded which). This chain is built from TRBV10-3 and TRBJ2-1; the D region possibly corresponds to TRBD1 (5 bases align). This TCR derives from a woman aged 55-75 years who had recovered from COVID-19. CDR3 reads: CAISGTGNLRNEQFF. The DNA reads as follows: TGTGCCATCAGTGGCACAGGTAATCTGCGAAATGAGCAGTTCTTC.